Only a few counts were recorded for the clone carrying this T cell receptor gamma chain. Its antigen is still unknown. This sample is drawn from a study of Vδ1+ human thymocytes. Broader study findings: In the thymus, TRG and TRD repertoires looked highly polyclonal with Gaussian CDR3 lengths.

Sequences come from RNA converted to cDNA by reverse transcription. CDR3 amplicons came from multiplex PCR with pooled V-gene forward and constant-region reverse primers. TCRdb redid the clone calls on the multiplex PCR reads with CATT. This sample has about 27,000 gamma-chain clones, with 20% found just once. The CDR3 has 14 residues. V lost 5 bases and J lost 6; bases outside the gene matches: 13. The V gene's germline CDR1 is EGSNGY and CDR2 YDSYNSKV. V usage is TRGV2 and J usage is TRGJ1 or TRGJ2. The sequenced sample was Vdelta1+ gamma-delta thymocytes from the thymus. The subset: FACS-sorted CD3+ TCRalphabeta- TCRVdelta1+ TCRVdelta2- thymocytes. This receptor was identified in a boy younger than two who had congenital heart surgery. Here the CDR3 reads CATWALHPCYKKLF. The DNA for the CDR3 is TGTGCCACCTGGGCCTTACATCCTTGTTATAAGAAACTCTTT.